The present T cell receptor (beta chain) was sequenced within a study of CD8+ T cells in alopecia areata. For the study at large: Tofacitinib treatment spanned 6 to 18 months, with 6 months off drug afterward.

The CDR3 runs 14 residues. The germline V gene has CDR1 SQVTM and CDR2 ANQGSEA. Trimming took off 5 bases at V and 0 bases at J, with 13 bases between the two ends. As for treatment: oral pan-JAK inhibitor, 5-10 mg twice daily. RNA was extracted and reverse transcribed into cDNA as the sequencing template. The data were produced by immunoSEQ multiplex PCR, yet TCRdb's version contains in-frame clones alone and is incomplete. This table has around 180,000 clones, around 64% appearing once. With respect to this clone: Its matching antigen is unknown.

Study-level findings and limits: In lesional scalp, particularly from alopecia totalis/universalis, clonality was higher than in normal scalp. Both scalp clonality and the expanded CD8+ clones among the top 100 showed a significant decrease with tofacitinib.

The sequenced sample was CD4+ T cells sorted from blood, obtained at week 49, from a patient treated with tofacitinib. The source of this sequence is a human donor with alopecia areata. This chain connects TRBV29-1 to TRBJ1-2; maybe TRBD1 (5 bases). This chain's CDR3 is CSVTRASSNYGYTF. The CDR3 coding sequence is TGCAGCGTTACCAGGGCTAGCTCTAACTATGGCTACACCTTC.